This T cell receptor beta chain was found in a study of neurological immune-mediated disorders. This clonotype showed up many times. Its antigen is unknown. Libraries used 2 million unsorted PBMCs kept frozen in RNAlater. Points from the study as a whole: No CDR3 amino acid sequences were shared by expanded clones across subjects, suggesting private repertoires in all groups.

TCRdb passed the 5' RACE reads through MiXCR, listing each CDR3 protein once. The repertoire has 57,000 or so distinct CDR3 sequences, around 10% of them found once; the top ten carry 1.5% to 2%. The germline V and J ends were trimmed by 5 bases and 3 bases, with 7 bases remaining between them. This CDR3 is built from 12 residues. The chain has TRBV12-3 or TRBV12-4 and TRBJ2-5; D is possibly TRBD1 (5 bases). Sequenced: PBMCs. This receptor was taken from a man aged 55 to 70 in good health. The CDR3 DNA follows: TGTGCCAGCAGTAGACAGAAAGAGACCCAGTACTTC. Translated: CASSRQKETQYF.